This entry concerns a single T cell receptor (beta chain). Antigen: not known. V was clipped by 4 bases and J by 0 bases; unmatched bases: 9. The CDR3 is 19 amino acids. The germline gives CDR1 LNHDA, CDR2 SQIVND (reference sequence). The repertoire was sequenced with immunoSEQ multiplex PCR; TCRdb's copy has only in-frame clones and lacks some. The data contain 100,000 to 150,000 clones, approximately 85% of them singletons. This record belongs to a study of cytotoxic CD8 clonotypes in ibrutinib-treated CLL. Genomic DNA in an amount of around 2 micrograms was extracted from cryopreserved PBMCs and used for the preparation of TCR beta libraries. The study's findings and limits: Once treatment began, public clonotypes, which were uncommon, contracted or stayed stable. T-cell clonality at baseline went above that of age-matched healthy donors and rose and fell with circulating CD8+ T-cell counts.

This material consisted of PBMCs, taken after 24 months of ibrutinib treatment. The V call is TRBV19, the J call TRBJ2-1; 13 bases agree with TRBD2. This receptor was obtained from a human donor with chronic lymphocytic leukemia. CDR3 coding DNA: TGTGCCAGTAGTAGGCGACCGGGACTAGCGGGGTTCTCCTACAATGAGCAGTTCTTC. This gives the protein CASSRRPGLAGFSYNEQFF.